The clone carrying this T cell receptor (beta chain) showed up many times. Germline CDR1 reads SEHNR; CDR2 reads FQNEAQ (reference sequence). The J segment lost 7 bases and the V segment lost 0 bases, leaving 3 bases of the junction unmatched. The CDR3 spans 15 residues. Arm-PCR with iRepertoire HTBI primers amplified the CDR3 regions for these TCR beta libraries. In TCRdb, the multiplex PCR reads were re-called with MiXCR into one record per CDR3 protein. Among 550,000 to 700,000 distinct CDR3 sequences listed, about 16% were seen once. These data belong to a study of regulatory T cells in long-lasting Graves disease. Time point given: newly diagnosed GD, antithyroid drugs for less than 3 months. Extracted RNA from PBMCs served as the source of the TCR library. The same data also went into a second study, on T cells in Graves' hyperthyroidism and ophthalmopathy.

This receptor was taken from a man between 18 and 29 years old with Graves disease. Sequences were derived from peripheral blood mononuclear cells (PBMCs), sampled at new diagnosis, from a patient treated with antithyroid drugs. The chain combines TRBV7-9 with TRBJ2-1; 10 positions agree with TRBD2. CDR3 protein: CASSLAQAGGNEQFF. The CDR3, as DNA: TGTGCCAGCAGCTTAGCGCAAGCGGGAGGGAATGAGCAGTTCTTC.